One T cell receptor beta chain is described in this entry. The antigen is unknown. J lost 6 bases, V lost 5 bases, and 10 bases had no gene match. The CDR3 is 16 residues long. Germline V gene data show CDR1 as KGHSH and CDR2 as LQKENI. This sample is part of a study of cytomegalovirus exposure and HLA in healthy donors. Using immunoSEQ multiplex PCR, the repertoire was profiled, and TCRdb retains in-frame clones only, with some absent. This sample carries tens of thousands of clones, 91% of them seen once, and the ten largest clones take about 3%. Study-wide points: Overall, approximately 150 TCR beta chains were annotated as cytomegalovirus-associated. Reports showed the classifier diagnosing cytomegalovirus status with high specificity and sensitivity.

Sequencing was performed on PBMCs. The receptor comes from a man aged 18 to 30 in good health and CMV-seronegative. The chain carries TRBV18 and TRBJ2-2; 9 nucleotides align to TRBD1. Written as DNA, the CDR3 is TGTGCCAGCTCAACCGGGACAGGGCGCTTCTCCGGGGAGCTGTTTTTT. Protein: CASSTGTGRFSGELFF.